The TCR beta chain described here comes from a study of T cell changes during pregnancy in multiple sclerosis. Method: immunoSEQ multiplex PCR; TCRdb's copy keeps in-frame clones and lacks some. The sample has fewer than 90,000 clones, approximately 95% seen once. The CDR3 spans 15 residues. The V and J ends lost 1 base and 0 bases respectively, with 10 bases between them. Germline V gene lookup returns CDR1 SGHVS and CDR2 FQNEAQ. The rearrangement links TRBV7-8 to TRBJ2-7; no clear D gene. This TCR came from a female donor with multiple sclerosis, enrolled in a pregnancy study. The sample was peripheral blood, taken in the first trimester of pregnancy. The CDR3 DNA sequence: TGTGCCAGCAGCTTAGAATCCGCCAGCTCCTACGAGCAGTACTTC. Encoded protein: CASSLESASSYEQYF.